The rows below give T cell receptor beta chains drawn from one sample of a study of cytomegalovirus exposure and HLA in healthy donors. Clones were sequenced by immunoSEQ multiplex PCR, and TCRdb holds only the in-frame ones, with some missing. Found here are fewer than 200,000 clones, approximately 71% of them singletons; the top ten hold around 4.5%. Source material: PBMCs. These receptors were taken from a woman between 18 and 30 years old in good health and CMV-seropositive. Both conserved end residues are part of each CDR3. Fields, in order: J gene, V gene, D gene, clone size, CDR3 DNA, CDR3 protein. D genes are given only for firm matches. For some rows the clone size is stated as once, few or many, or as a class when expanded; others skip it.

TRBJ2-7 TRBV7-3 TRBD2 . TGTGCCAGCAGCTCGACAGCGGGAGGGCCATACGAGCAGTACTTC CASSSTAGGPYEQYF
TRBJ2-7 TRBV6-1 . . TGTGCCAGCGGTAGGGGATCCTACGAGCAGTACTTC CASGRGSYEQYF
TRBJ2-3 TRBV28 TRBD2 . TGTGCCAGCAGGCCCCGGGACTACTCGCCGTTCACAGATACGCAGTATTTT CASRPRDYSPFTDTQYF
TRBJ1-2 TRBV9 TRBD1 . TGTGCCAGCAGCCCCGGGACAGGTGAATATGGCTACACCTTC CASSPGTGEYGYTF
TRBJ1-2 TRBV6-5 TRBD1 . TGTGCCAGCAGTTTCCGACAGGGAGGCGGCTACACCTTC CASSFRQGGGYTF
TRBJ1-4 TRBV19 TRBD1 . TGTGCCAGTAGGGACAGGGCAACTAATGAAAAACTGTTTTTT CASRDRATNEKLFF
TRBJ2-5 TRBV28 TRBD2 few TGTGCCAGCAGTTTTGAGGGACTAGCGGGAGTGGAGACCCAGTACTTC CASSFEGLAGVETQYF
TRBJ2-7 TRBV28 . . TGTGCCAGCAGGACAGCCACACTCTACGAGCAGTACTTC CASRTATLYEQYF
TRBJ2-1 TRBV14 TRBD2 . TGTGCCAGCAGCCAAGAACGGGGGGGAGACCCGGGGATTCTATACAATGAGCAGTTCTTC CASSQERGGDPGILYNEQFF
TRBJ1-3 TRBV14 TRBD1 once TGTGCCAGCAGCCGCGGACAGGGGGCAGGAAACACCATATATTTT CASSRGQGAGNTIYF
TRBJ1-4 TRBV29-1 . . TGCAGCGTGGGGCCAGACAGGAGTCATGAAAAACTGTTTTTT CSVGPDRSHEKLFF
TRBJ1-1 TRBV6-1 . . TGTGCCAGCAGTGAAGTCGAGGTTTGGACTGAAGCTTTCTTT CASSEVEVWTEAFF
TRBJ2-4 TRBV27 . . TGTGCCAGCATCCGGGGGACCTGGGACCTCTTC CASIRGTWDLF
TRBJ2-1 TRBV6-5 TRBD2 . TGTGCCAGCAGTACCCCGGGGGGGCTATACAATGAGCAGTTCTTC CASSTPGGLYNEQFF
TRBJ2-5 TRBV5-8 TRBD1 once TGTGCCAGCAGCCCGGGGACAGGGACCGGTCAAGAGACCCAGTACTTC CASSPGTGTGQETQYF
TRBJ1-5 TRBV27 . once TGTGCCAGCAGTTTTACTTACAGGGTGAGCAATCAGCCCCAGCATTTT CASSFTYRVSNQPQHF
TRBJ1-1 TRBV6-5 . . TGTGCCAGCAGGCCCGACAGTCTAGTGACTGAAGCTTTCTTT CASRPDSLVTEAFF
TRBJ1-1 TRBV2 . . TGTGCCAGCAGCCTACAGGGGAACACTGAAGCTTTCTTT CASSLQGNTEAFF
TRBJ1-5 TRBV19 TRBD1 few TGTGCCAGTAGTCGAACAGGGGGAGGCCAGCCCCAGCATTTT CASSRTGGGQPQHF
TRBJ2-4 TRBV10-3 . once TGTGCCATCAGTGAGTCGACTCTTTGGGGGGGGCGGAGCATTCAGTACTTC CAISESTLWGGRSIQYF
TRBJ2-5 TRBV7-2 TRBD2 . TGTGCCAGCAGCTCCGGGACTAGCGGGGGGGCTCCGGAGACCCAGTACTTC CASSSGTSGGAPETQYF
TRBJ2-1 TRBV19 TRBD1 . TGTGCCAGTACCGGGGACAGCTCCTACAATGAGCAGTTCTTC CASTGDSSYNEQFF
TRBJ1-2 TRBV7-9 . few TGTGCCAGCAGCAACTCCCTAGGGGGATTCTATGGCTACACCTTC CASSNSLGGFYGYTF
TRBJ2-2 TRBV4-1 . once TGCGCCAGCAGCCCTGGGAGTTCCGGCGCCGGGGAGCTGTTTTTT CASSPGSSGAGELFF
TRBJ2-6 TRBV27 TRBD1 once TGTGCCAGCAGTTTGACAGGGGTTGTCCCCCTGGGGGTCCTGACTTTC CASSLTGVVPLGVLTF
TRBJ2-1 TRBV4-1 TRBD2 . TGCGCCAGCAGCCCACGGACTAGCGGGGGGTCCGCCTCCTACAATGAGCAGTTCTTC CASSPRTSGGSASYNEQFF
TRBJ2-7 TRBV6-5 TRBD1 . TGTGCCAGCAGTTATGGACAGGGGTCCGAGCAGTACTTC CASSYGQGSEQYF
TRBJ1-2 TRBV25-1 . . TGTGCCAGCAGTGATGGAGCAGGGTATGGCTACACCTTC CASSDGAGYGYTF
TRBJ2-5 TRBV5-8 . . TGTGCCAGCAGATATGAGGGTCAAGAGACCCAGTACTTC CASRYEGQETQYF